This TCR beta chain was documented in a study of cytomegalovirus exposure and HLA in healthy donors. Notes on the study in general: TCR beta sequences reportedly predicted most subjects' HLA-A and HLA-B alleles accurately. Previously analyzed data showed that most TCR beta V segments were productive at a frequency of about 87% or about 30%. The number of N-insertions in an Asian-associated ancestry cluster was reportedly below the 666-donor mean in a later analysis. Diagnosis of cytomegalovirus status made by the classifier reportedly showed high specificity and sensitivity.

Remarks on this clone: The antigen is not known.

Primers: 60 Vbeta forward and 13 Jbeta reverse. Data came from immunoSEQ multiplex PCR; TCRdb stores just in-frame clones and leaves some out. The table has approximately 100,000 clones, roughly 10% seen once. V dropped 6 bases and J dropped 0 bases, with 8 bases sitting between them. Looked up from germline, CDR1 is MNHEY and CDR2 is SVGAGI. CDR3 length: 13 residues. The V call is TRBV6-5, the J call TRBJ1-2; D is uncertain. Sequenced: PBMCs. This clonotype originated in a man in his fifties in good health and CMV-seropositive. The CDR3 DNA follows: TGTGCCAGCAGCGGACTGTCTAACTATGGCTACACCTTC. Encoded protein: CASSGLSNYGYTF.